The 29 T cell receptor beta chains listed next were all sequenced from one sample in a study of T-cell memory formation after mild COVID-19. TCRdb recomputed calls from the 5' RACE reads with MiXCR, one row per CDR3 protein. The top ten clones hold about an eighth of a sample with about 410,000 distinct CDR3 sequences, more than 20% of them seen once. The sample was PBMCs or a T cell subset sorted from them (not recorded which). The origin of the receptors is an adult woman who had mild COVID-19 (a few samples of this study predate the infection). Cell type and time point are not known.

The CDR3: CASSPGQGAGYGYTF. Written as DNA, the CDR3 is TGTGCCAGCAGTCCCGGACAGGGGGCGGGCTATGGCTACACCTTC. V is TRBV12-3 or TRBV12-4 and J is TRBJ1-2; 11 nucleotides line up with TRBD1. The J segment lost 4 bases and the V segment lost 5 bases, leaving 6 bases of the junction unmatched. The CDR3 contains 15 residues.

A few counts support this clonotype. The chain links TRBV7-8 to TRBJ2-3, with a weak D call TRBD2 (5 bases). The CDR3 runs to 16 residues. Trimming removed 2 bases at V and 0 bases at J, with 12 bases between. Per the germline V gene, CDR1 is SGHVS and CDR2 is FQNEAQ. For the CDR3, the DNA is TGTGCCAGCAGCTTAAAGCCGACTACTAGCACAGATACGCAGTATTTT. This sequence encodes CASSLKPTTSTDTQYF.

This clonotype appeared a few times. The chain is built from TRBV5-1 and TRBJ1-1; 7 nucleotides match TRBD1. Germline assignment: CDR1 SGHRS and CDR2 YFSETQ. V shed 5 bases, J shed 7 bases, and the junction held 14 bases outside the gene matches. This CDR3 has 15 residues. The CDR3 is CASSPAQGGADEAFF. The CDR3 DNA sequence: TGCGCCAGCAGTCCGGCGCAGGGGGGTGCGGATGAAGCTTTCTTT.

V usage is TRBV7-2 and J usage is TRBJ1-2; 8 nucleotides line up with TRBD1. Germline assignment: CDR1 SGHTA and CDR2 FQGNSA. This CDR3 spans 14 amino acids. The V segment lost 2 bases and the J segment 7 bases; nucleotides outside the gene matches: 6. CDR3 DNA sequence: TGTGCCAGCAGCTTACAGGGGGCAACCGTTGGCTACACCTTC. It specifies CASSLQGATVGYTF.

This chain connects TRBV4-1 to TRBJ1-2; possibly TRBD1 for D (6 bases). This CDR3 region has 13 residues. Germline V gives CDR1 MGHRA, CDR2 YSYEKL. Trimming stripped 3 bases from V and 5 bases from J, with 10 bases between. The CDR3 sequence: CASSQRQAYGYTF. For the CDR3, the DNA is TGCGCCAGCAGCCAGAGACAGGCATATGGCTACACCTTC.

This clonotype occurred a few times. The chain is built from TRBV10-3 and TRBJ2-7; 13 bases agree with TRBD2. V trimming: 5 bases; J trimming: 0 bases; junction bases outside the gene matches: 7. The V gene's germline CDR1 is ENHRY and CDR2 SYGVKD. The CDR3 loop spans 17 amino acids. CDR3 coding DNA: TGTGCCATCAGTACTGGACTAGCGGGAGCGCGCTCCTACGAGCAGTACTTC. The encoded protein is CAISTGLAGARSYEQYF.

This chain connects TRBV7-9 to TRBJ1-1; D gene ambiguous. The CDR3 covers 15 residues. V was pared by 0 bases and J by 5 bases, with 13 bases between. Germline V gives CDR1 SEHNR, CDR2 FQNEAQ (reference sequence). The CDR3 sequence is CASSLANKVGTEAFF. The CDR3 DNA follows: TGTGCCAGCAGCTTAGCGAATAAGGTCGGGACTGAAGCTTTCTTT.

This clonotype was picked up a small number of times. The chain joins TRBV20-1 to TRBJ2-3; TRBD2 matches at 9 bases. The V gene's germline CDR1 is DFQATT and CDR2 SNEGSKA (reference sequence). The V and J ends lost 6 bases and 0 bases, in that order; junction bases with no gene match: 10. The CDR3 has 16 residues. Here the CDR3 DNA reads TGCAGTGCACCGAAAACTAGCGGGCGAAGCACAGATACGCAGTATTTT. Translating it yields CSAPKTSGRSTDTQYF.

The CDR3 sequence is CASSPSTSKVIEQYF. The CDR3 DNA sequence: TGTGCCAGCAGCCCTTCGACTAGCAAGGTTATCGAGCAGTACTTC. The chain links TRBV9 to TRBJ2-7; 7 bases are a match to TRBD2. CDR1 is SGDLS and CDR2 is YYNGEE in the germline V gene. Germline trimming cut 4 bases from V and 6 bases from J; bases unmatched to any gene: 13. The CDR3 loop spans 15 amino acids.

This chain links TRBV2 with TRBJ1-6; TRBD1 aligns across 8 bases. V lost 5 bases to trimming and J lost 10 bases; unmatched junction nucleotides: 7. The CDR3 runs to 14 residues. CDR1 SNHLY and CDR2 FYNNEI come from the germline V gene. The CDR3 DNA follows: TGTGCCAGCAGTCGAGACAGGGGAGACTCACCCCTCCACTTT. Encoded protein: CASSRDRGDSPLHF.

This clonotype appeared a few times. V gene TRBV4-3 combines with J gene TRBJ1-1, with 8 bases matching TRBD1. CDR3 size: 14 residues. The germline V gene has CDR1 LGHNA and CDR2 YSLEER. V trimming: 4 bases; J trimming: 5 bases; junction bases outside the gene matches: 6. CDR3 in amino acids: CASSLSGGGTEAFF. Here the CDR3 DNA reads TGCGCCAGCAGCCTATCAGGGGGCGGGACTGAAGCTTTCTTT.

The chain has TRBV25-1 and TRBJ1-1; D unresolved. The CDR3 runs to 13 residues. Trimming stripped 6 bases from V and 3 bases from J, with 11 bases between. Germline CDR1 is MGHDK and CDR2 is SYGVNS. CDR3 coding DNA: TGTGCCAGCAGGACTTTACGGGACACTGAAGCTTTCTTT. It specifies CASRTLRDTEAFF.

V and J are TRBV6-5 and TRBJ2-1; D is tentatively TRBD1 or TRBD2 (5 bases each). The CDR3 sequence is 11 residues long. V was cut by 6 bases and J by 10 bases, with 10 bases left in between. CDR1 is MNHEY and CDR2 is SVGAGI in the germline V gene. In nucleotides, the CDR3 is TGTGCCAGCAGCAACCGGGACGAGCAGTTCTTC. This translates into CASSNRDEQFF.

The CDR3 loop is CASSQEASSYGYTF. The CDR3 DNA reads as TGCGCCAGCAGCCAAGAGGCCAGCTCCTATGGCTACACCTTC. The gene calls are TRBV4-3 and TRBJ1-2; no firm D call. Trimming cost V 0 bases and J 4 bases, with 9 bases left between them. Germline V CDR1 and CDR2: LGHNA, YSLEER. The CDR3 sequence is 14 residues long.

This rearrangement joins TRBV7-6 to TRBJ2-5; D is undetermined. The ends were cut back, 1 base at V and 5 bases at J, with 14 bases in the middle. The V gene's germline CDR1 is SGHVS and CDR2 FNYEAQ. This CDR3 contains 15 residues. DNA of the CDR3: TGTGCCAGCAGCTTAGGAAGGACGTTGGGCGAGACCCAGTACTTC. Amino acids: CASSLGRTLGETQYF.

This clonotype was counted only a few times. The chain joins TRBV5-1 to TRBJ2-7; weak D call: TRBD1 (6 bases). Germline CDR1 is SGHRS and CDR2 is YFSETQ. The CDR3 runs to 15 residues. The V and J ends lost 0 bases and 3 bases respectively, with 13 bases between them. CDR3: CASSLDADSNYEQYF. The CDR3, as DNA: TGCGCCAGCAGCTTGGATGCGGACAGTAACTACGAGCAGTACTTC.

This clonotype has just a few counts. The gene calls are TRBV29-1 and TRBJ2-5; D perhaps matches TRBD2 (6 bases). With 2 bases removed from V and 1 base from J, the gap between germline ends came to 20 bases. From germline, CDR1 is SQVTM and CDR2 ANQGSEA. The CDR3 contains 17 residues. CDR3 sequence (DNA): TGCAGCGTTGAATCCGGAACGATTCTAGCGATCCAAGAGACCCAGTACTTC. Translated, it gives CSVESGTILAIQETQYF. The whole variable domain, filled in from reference TRBV29-1 and TRBJ2-5, reads SAVISQKPSRDICQRGTSLTIQCQVDSQVTMMFWYRQQPGQSLTLIATANQGSEATYESGFVIDKFPISRPNLTFSTLTVSNMSPEDSSIYLCSVESGTILAIQETQYFGPGTRLLVL.

The CDR3, as DNA: TGTGCCAGTAGTTCCGGGACAGGGGATATAGATACGCAGTATTTT. As protein: CASSSGTGDIDTQYF. This chain links TRBV19 with TRBJ2-3; 10 nucleotides line up with TRBD1. V trimming: 5 bases; J trimming: 5 bases; junction bases outside the gene matches: 7. CDR1 and CDR2 (germline): LNHDA, SQIVND (reference sequence). The CDR3 runs 15 residues. The complete variable domain, with remaining parts taken from reference TRBV19 and TRBJ2-3, reads DGGITQSPKYLFRKEGQNVTLSCEQNLNHDAMYWYRQDPGQGLRLIYYSQIVNDFQKGDIAEGYSVSREKKESFPLTVTSAQKNPTAFYLCASSSGTGDIDTQYFGPGTRLTVL.

The chain is built from TRBV24-1 and TRBJ2-5; TRBD1 matches at 11 bases. CDR1 and CDR2 from the germline V gene are KGHDR and SFDVKD. The CDR3 spans 14 residues. Trimming cost V 5 bases and J 5 bases; bases outside gene matches: 3. CDR3 amino acids: CATSGTGGAETQYF. CDR3 DNA sequence: TGTGCCACCAGTGGGACAGGGGGCGCGGAGACCCAGTACTTC.

A few counts support this clonotype. The chain uses TRBV9 and TRBJ2-1, with D unresolved. Germline loops: CDR1 SGDLS, CDR2 YYNGEE. V shed 0 bases and J shed 8 bases, with 12 bases lying between them. The CDR3 has 14 amino acids. Written as DNA, the CDR3 is TGTGCCAGCAGCGTAGCGGGTGGATCGGATGAGCAGTTCTTC. It is translated as CASSVAGGSDEQFF.

This clonotype has only a few counts. The rearrangement uses TRBV6-5 and TRBJ1-1; D gene uncertain. This CDR3 has 13 amino acids. CDR1 MNHEY and CDR2 SVGAGI come from the germline V gene. The V end lost 6 bases, the J end lost 3 bases, and 11 bases lay between the germline ends. CDR3 in amino acids: CASSLRADTEAFF. The CDR3 DNA reads TGTGCCAGCAGCCTCCGGGCGGACACTGAAGCTTTCTTT.

There are a few counts of this clonotype. This chain connects TRBV20-1 to TRBJ2-1; D is unclear. The CDR3 extends over 14 amino acids. Germline V gives CDR1 DFQATT, CDR2 SNEGSKA (reference sequence). V was pared by 1 base and J by 6 bases, with 13 bases between. The CDR3 bases are TGCAGTGCTAGAGGTGATTCGGCCGTCAATGAGCAGTTCTTC. This gives the protein CSARGDSAVNEQFF.

In its sample, this clonotype was seen a few times. This chain links TRBV6-6 with TRBJ2-1; D is perhaps TRBD2 (6 bases). Germline V gene lookup returns CDR1 MNHNY and CDR2 SVGAGI (reference sequence). Trimming took 4 bases from V and 2 from J, leaving 9 bases between them. The CDR3 contains 14 residues. This CDR3 reads CASSSRTTYNEQFF. The CDR3 region has the DNA TGTGCCAGCAGTTCGCGGACTACCTACAATGAGCAGTTCTTC.

This clonotype was counted many times. This chain connects TRBV19 to TRBJ2-7; either TRBD1 or TRBD2 may fit D (5 bases each). Trimming shortened V by 6 bases and J by 1 base, and 10 bases separated the two germline ends. Per the germline V gene, CDR1 is LNHDA and CDR2 is SQIVND (reference sequence). This CDR3 spans 13 amino acids. Written as DNA, the CDR3 is TGTGCCAGTAGGGGGGACGGATCCTACGAGCAGTACTTC. This sequence encodes CASRGDGSYEQYF.

This chain links TRBV19 with TRBJ1-5; unclear D gene. V was pared by 5 bases and J by 6 bases, with 17 bases between. Germline V gives CDR1 LNHDA, CDR2 SQIVND (reference sequence). The CDR3 has 15 amino acids. The CDR3 bases are TGTGCCAGTAGTGCTTTCGGAGTTTTAGGTCAGCCCCAGCATTTT. Its protein product is CASSAFGVLGQPQHF.

J is TRBJ2-3 and V is TRBV5-1; 8 bases agree with TRBD1. CDR1 and CDR2 from the germline V gene are SGHRS and YFSETQ. Trimming cost V 3 bases and J 3 bases; bases outside gene matches: 3. This CDR3 has 14 amino acids. The CDR3 DNA follows: TGCGCCAGCAGCTATGACAGGGGAACAGATACGCAGTATTTT. It translates to CASSYDRGTDTQYF.

The chain uses TRBV7-9 and TRBJ2-1, with 9 nucleotides matching TRBD1. V shed 0 bases, J shed 7 bases, and the junction held 4 bases outside the gene matches. The CDR3 is 15 residues long. From germline, CDR1 is SEHNR and CDR2 FQNEAQ (reference sequence). The CDR3 nucleotides are TGTGCCAGCAGCTTAGCCGGACAGGGGAAAAATGAGCAGTTCTTC. Translation gives CASSLAGQGKNEQFF. Complete variable domain (other parts from reference TRBV7-9 and TRBJ2-1): DTGVSQNPRHKITKRGQNVTFRCDPISEHNRLYWYRQTLGQGPEFLTYFQNEAQLEKSRLLSDRFSAERPKGSFSTLEIQRTEQGDSAMYLCASSLAGQGKNEQFFGPGTRLTVL.

The DNA of the CDR3 is TGCGCCAGCAGCCAAGATCCCAGAGGCACAGATACGCAGTATTTT. This sequence encodes CASSQDPRGTDTQYF. The chain uses TRBV4-3 and TRBJ2-3; D call uncertain. V was shortened by 0 bases and J by 1 base, with 8 bases between the two germline ends. CDR1 is LGHNA, CDR2 YSLEER, per germline. The CDR3 is 15 residues long.

In this sample, this clonotype turned up a few times. The rearrangement links TRBV2 to TRBJ2-4; 10 nucleotides match TRBD2. The CDR3 runs to 15 residues. Germline CDR1 is SNHLY and CDR2 is FYNNEI. J was trimmed by 7 bases and V by 7 bases; bases with no gene match: 10. The CDR3 protein is CASTQEGLAYNIQYF. The CDR3 DNA follows: TGTGCCAGCACCCAGGAGGGACTAGCGTATAACATTCAGTACTTC.